This paragraph reports one T cell receptor beta chain. This record belongs to a study of human thymus T cells. Using immunoSEQ multiplex PCR, the repertoire was profiled, and TCRdb retains in-frame clones only, with some absent. The sample carries some 120,000 clones, 90% to 95% recorded once. Resections from corrective heart surgery supplied the thymus tissue. Germline V gene data show CDR1 as ENHRY and CDR2 as SYGVKD. Trimming at V came to 2 bases and at J to 13 bases, leaving 4 bases not matched to a gene. The CDR3 runs 12 residues. Input material: thymus tissue. The receptor was derived from a boy under three years old with a congenital heart defect but otherwise immunologically healthy. V usage is TRBV10-3 and J usage is TRBJ1-1; 10 bases match TRBD1. CDR3 residues: CAISEGTGVVFF. Written as DNA, the CDR3 is TGTGCCATCAGTGAGGGGACAGGGGTTGTTTTCTTT.